This T cell receptor (beta chain) was captured by sequencing in a study of T cell responses to AZD1222 COVID-19 vaccine. The study, taken as a whole, reports: Receipt of two AZD1222 doses was followed by a rise in Spike-specific TCR breadth and depth.

Measured with immunoSEQ multiplex PCR; TCRdb has only the in-frame clones, and not every one. The repertoire has more than 85,000 clones, approximately 88% of them found once; the top ten carry 2% to 3%. Turning to this clone: Its target is unknown.

The CDR3 has 16 amino acids. Germline V gene lookup returns CDR1 LNHNV and CDR2 YYDKDF (reference sequence). Germline trimming cut 0 bases from V and 5 bases from J; bases unmatched to any gene: 8. The clonotype comes from an adult in good health. Here the sequenced sample was peripheral blood, taken on day 0 of AZD1222 vaccination. The J gene is TRBJ2-5, the V gene TRBV15; 8 nucleotides match TRBD1. For the CDR3, the DNA is TGTGCCACCAGCAGAGAAAGAGGCAGGGGGCCTGAGACCCAGTACTTC. It yields the protein CATSRERGRGPETQYF.